Presented here are 16 T cell receptor beta chains from one specimen sequenced in a study of blood T cell repertoires in COVID-19. Generated by immunoSEQ multiplex PCR, the TCRdb table keeps only in-frame clones and is missing some. The sample consists of roughly 140,000 clones, roughly 88% of them appearing once. The specimen sequenced was peripheral blood. Every receptor here comes from a woman in her 50s in a cohort sampled during active or convalescent COVID-19.

The V gene is TRBV30, the J gene TRBJ2-5; 10 positions agree with TRBD2. The CDR3 totals 17 residues. The ends lost 0 bases at V and 2 bases at J; junction bases unmatched: 9. CDR1 and CDR2 from the germline V gene are GTSNPN and SVGIG (reference sequence). The CDR3 nucleotides read TGTGCCTGGAGTGTACTCCCCTCTAGCGGGGGACAAGAGACCCAGTACTTC. Translating gives CAWSVLPSSGGQETQYF.

The chain links TRBV24-1 to TRBJ2-3; D ambiguous. The germline CDR1 and CDR2 sequences are KGHDR and SFDVKD. V was clipped by 3 bases and J by 5 bases, with 8 bases between them. This CDR3 is built from 13 residues. The CDR3 nucleotides are TGTGCCACCAGTGATGACGGCGGAGATACGCAGTATTTT. Amino acids: CATSDDGGDTQYF.

The chain carries TRBV6-2 or TRBV6-3 and TRBJ1-2; 7 bases align to TRBD1. The CDR3 has 13 amino acids. J gave up 5 bases and V 6 bases, and 6 bases lay outside the gene matches. The V gene's germline CDR1 is MNHEY and CDR2 SVGEGT. CDR3 sequence: CASSLGQDYGYTF. CDR3 in DNA: TGTGCCAGCAGCCTTGGACAGGATTATGGCTACACCTTC.

The chain combines TRBV5-4 with TRBJ1-1; possible D gene TRBD1, 5 bases. CDR3 length equals 15 residues. Trimming cost V 3 bases and J 2 bases, with 14 bases left between them. Germline V gene sequence: CDR1 SGHNT, CDR2 YYREEE (reference sequence). The CDR3 DNA reads TGTGCCAGCAGCTCTAATCTACAGGTAAACACTGAAGCTTTCTTT. Residues: CASSSNLQVNTEAFF.

The gene calls are TRBV19 and TRBJ2-5; 8 bases match TRBD1. Per germline, CDR1 LNHDA and CDR2 SQIVND (reference sequence). The junction had 6 bases not matched to a gene; V was cut back by 5 bases and J by 1 base. The CDR3 extends over 15 amino acids. The CDR3 spells CASSVAGGGQETQYF. In DNA, the CDR3 is TGTGCCAGTAGTGTGGCAGGGGGCGGCCAAGAGACCCAGTACTTC.

This clone was observed once. The V gene is TRBV5-1, the J gene TRBJ1-1; D may be TRBD1 (6 bases). The V and J ends lost 4 bases and 4 bases respectively, with 14 bases between them. Germline-derived CDR1 and CDR2 are SGHRS and YFSETQ. The CDR3 consists of 14 residues. In DNA, the CDR3 is TGCGCCAGCAGCCCGGGGGGCGTCGGCACTGAAGCTTTCTTT. As protein: CASSPGGVGTEAFF.

V usage is TRBV5-1 and J usage is TRBJ1-1, with 10 bases identical to TRBD1. Germline V gene data show CDR1 as SGHRS and CDR2 as YFSETQ. The junction had 4 bases not matched to a gene; V was cut back by 6 bases and J by 5 bases. CDR3 size: 13 residues. CDR3 amino acids: CASNRTGGTEAFF. The CDR3, as DNA: TGCGCCAGCAACAGGACAGGGGGTACTGAAGCTTTCTTT.

Notes on this clone: The junction departs from the called germline gene at one end, perhaps through a read error. The chain employs TRBV7-7 and TRBJ2-2; D possibly corresponds to TRBD1 (6 bases). This CDR3 is 16 amino acids long. CDR1 and CDR2 (germline): SSHAT, FNYEAQ (reference sequence). CDR3 protein: CASSPTGSLNTGELFF. The CDR3 region has the DNA TGTGCTAGCAGTCCGACAGGTTCTCTAAACACCGGGGAGCTGTTTTTT.

The V gene is TRBV9, the J gene TRBJ1-2, with D hard to call. The germline CDR1 and CDR2 sequences are SGDLS and YYNGEE. The CDR3 is made up of 15 amino acids. Trimming stripped 0 bases from V and 2 bases from J, with 11 bases between. CDR3 DNA sequence: TGTGCCAGCAGCGTAGAGGCCGGAGGGAACTATGGCTACACCTTC. Its protein is CASSVEAGGNYGYTF.

The rearrangement links TRBV19 to TRBJ1-1; TRBD1 might be the D (5 bases). Per germline, CDR1 LNHDA and CDR2 SQIVND (reference sequence). Trimming removed 4 bases from V and 6 bases from J, with 12 bases in between. This CDR3 has 13 amino acids. The CDR3 region has the DNA TGTGCCAGTAGTACAGGGTTTCCGGCTGAAGCTTTCTTT. As protein: CASSTGFPAEAFF.

The chain recombines TRBV29-1 with TRBJ2-3; 9 bases line up with TRBD1. The length of the CDR3 is 13 residues. V was clipped by 5 bases and J by 5 bases; unmatched bases: 5. CDR1 SQVTM and CDR2 ANQGSEA come from the germline V gene. CDR3 loop: CSVKGGQGDTQYF. The CDR3 coding sequence is TGCAGCGTTAAAGGGGGACAGGGAGATACGCAGTATTTT.

The chain links TRBV2 to TRBJ1-5; 9 nucleotides agree with TRBD1. CDR3 length: 14 residues. The germline V gene has CDR1 SNHLY and CDR2 FYNNEI. V was pared by 8 bases and J by 8 bases, with 10 bases of the junction left unmatched. The CDR3 bases are TGTGCCAGCGAGCCTGGGACAGGGTGGGAGCCCCAGCATTTT. Protein sequence: CASEPGTGWEPQHF.

The chain couples TRBV18 to TRBJ2-5; 11 nucleotides line up with TRBD2. Germline V CDR1 and CDR2: KGHSH, LQKENI. The CDR3 length is 15 residues. V dropped 3 bases and J dropped 2; count of bases not matched to a gene: 2. The CDR3 loop is CASSPSSGGQETQYF. The CDR3 coding sequence is TGTGCCAGCTCACCGTCTAGCGGGGGGCAAGAGACCCAGTACTTC. Full variable domain (rest looked up from reference TRBV18 and TRBJ2-5): NAGVMQNPRHLVRRRGQEARLRCSPMKGHSHVYWYRQLPEEGLKFMVYLQKENIIDESGMPKERFSAEFPKEGPSILRIQQVVRGDSAAYFCASSPSSGGQETQYFGPGTRLLVL.

The chain combines TRBV5-4 with TRBJ2-1, with 9 bases matching TRBD2. Germline trimming cut 0 bases from V and 10 bases from J; bases unmatched to any gene: 5. Germline CDR1 and CDR2: SGHNT and YYREEE (reference sequence). The CDR3 has 14 amino acids. The CDR3 DNA reads as TGTGCCAGCAGCTTGGGGGCGGGGGGGCGAGAGCAGTTCTTC. It codes for CASSLGAGGREQFF.

The chain recombines TRBV2 with TRBJ1-2, with 9 bases aligning to TRBD1. The CDR3 is 15 residues long. CDR1 SNHLY and CDR2 FYNNEI come from the germline V gene. The junction had 10 bases not matched to a gene; V was cut back by 7 bases and J by 4 bases. The CDR3 loop reads CASIGTGRVIYGYTF. The DNA for the CDR3 is TGTGCCAGCATTGGGACAGGGAGAGTAATCTATGGCTACACCTTC. The complete variable domain, with remaining parts taken from reference TRBV2 and TRBJ1-2, reads EPEVTQTPSHQVTQMGQEVILRCVPISNHLYFYWYRQILGQKVEFLVSFYNNEISEKSEIFDDQFSVERPDGSNFTLKIRSTKLEDSAMYFCASIGTGRVIYGYTFGSGTRLTVV.

The DNA of the CDR3 is TGTGCCAGCAGTTTTATGGAAAAACTGTTTTTT. Residues: CASSFMEKLFF. V is TRBV12-3 or TRBV12-4 and J is TRBJ1-4; D uncertain. This CDR3 has 11 residues. The V end lost 3 bases, the J end lost 8 bases, and 4 bases lay between the germline ends.